This T cell receptor beta chain stems from a study of blood T cell repertoires in COVID-19. On the study more broadly: COVID-19 samples, acute and convalescent, were from the United States, Italy and Spain. PBMCs, B-cell-depleted T cells, or T cells were the source of the cDNA or gDNA that made up the material.

Sequenced by immunoSEQ multiplex PCR; TCRdb stores in-frame clones only, minus some. The table lists around 200,000 clones, around 82% of them singletons. CDR3 length: 17 amino acids. V lost 1 base to trimming and J lost 2 bases, with 15 bases between them. Germline V gives CDR1 SGHTA, CDR2 FQGNSA. The sample was peripheral blood. The source is a man aged 45-65 years with active or convalescent COVID-19. The chain links TRBV7-2 to TRBJ2-4; D may be TRBD1 (7 bases). This CDR3 is CASSLGGGGATKNIQYF. In DNA form, the CDR3 reads TGTGCCAGCAGCTTAGGCGGAGGGGGCGCGACCAAAAACATTCAGTACTTC.